This T cell receptor beta chain was observed in a study of hypomethylating agent response in myelodysplastic syndrome. Study-level information: TET2 mutation, the most common, occurred in about 45% of the 11 patients. General study points: Shared GLIPH2 clusters possibly recognizing novel MDS antigens remain unconfirmed.

The assay was immunoSEQ multiplex PCR, and TCRdb's table has in-frame clones only and misses some. The sample has about 4,000 clones, about 88% seen once; the top ten hold around 12%. Worth noting for this clone: Antigen unknown.

Germline CDR1 WSHSY, CDR2 SAAADI. The CDR3 has 12 residues. V dropped 3 bases and J dropped 5 bases, with 8 bases sitting between them. T-cell subsets were not sorted; bulk bone marrow was analyzed. The clonotype comes from a human donor with myelodysplastic syndrome. This specimen consisted of bone marrow, obtained before or after starting hypomethylating agent treatment for myelodysplastic syndrome (not recorded which). V is TRBV10-2 and J is TRBJ2-7; D perhaps matches TRBD1 (6 bases). The CDR3 nucleotides read TGCGCCAGCAGTGACCCAGGGGACGAGCAGTACTTC. It encodes CASSDPGDEQYF.